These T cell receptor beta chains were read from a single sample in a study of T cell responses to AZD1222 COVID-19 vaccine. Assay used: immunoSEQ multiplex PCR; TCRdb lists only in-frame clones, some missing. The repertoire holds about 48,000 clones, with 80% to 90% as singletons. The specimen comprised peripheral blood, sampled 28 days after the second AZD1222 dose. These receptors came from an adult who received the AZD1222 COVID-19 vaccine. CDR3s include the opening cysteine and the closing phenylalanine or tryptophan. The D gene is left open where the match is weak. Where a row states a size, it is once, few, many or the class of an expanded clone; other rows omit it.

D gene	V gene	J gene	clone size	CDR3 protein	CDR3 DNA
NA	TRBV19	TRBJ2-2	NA	CASSPLTVGTGELFF	TGTGCCAGTAGCCCCTTGACAGTAGGGACCGGGGAGCTGTTTTTT
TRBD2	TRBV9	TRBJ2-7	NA	CASNISGRAAHEQYF	TGTGCCAGCAATATCAGCGGGAGGGCCGCCCACGAGCAGTACTTC
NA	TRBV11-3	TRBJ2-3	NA	CASSPSTSAGVDTQYF	TGTGCCAGCAGTCCTAGCACATCAGCCGGGGTGGATACGCAGTATTTT
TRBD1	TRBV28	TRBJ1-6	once	CASSYRGENSPLHF	TGTGCCAGCAGTTACAGGGGCGAGAATTCACCCCTCCACTTT
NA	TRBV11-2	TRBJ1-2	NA	CASSLLGLNYGYTF	TGTGCCAGCAGCTTACTGGGATTGAACTATGGCTACACCTTC
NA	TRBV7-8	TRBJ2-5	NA	CASSLLTSGEETQYF	TGTGCCAGCAGCTTACTGACTAGTGGAGAGGAGACCCAGTACTTC
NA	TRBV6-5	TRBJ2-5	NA	CASSSYQETQYF	TGTGCCAGCAGTTCGTACCAAGAGACCCAGTACTTC
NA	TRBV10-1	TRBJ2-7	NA	CASSEQEGLSYEQYF	TGCGCCAGCAGTGAACAGGAAGGCCTCTCCTACGAGCAGTACTTC
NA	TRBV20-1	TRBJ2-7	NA	CSASLGPSREQYF	TGCAGTGCTAGTCTCGGGCCCTCGAGGGAGCAGTACTTC
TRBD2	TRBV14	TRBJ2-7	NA	CASPSKSGRRREQYF	TGTGCCAGCCCGTCCAAGAGCGGGAGGCGTCGAGAGCAGTACTTC
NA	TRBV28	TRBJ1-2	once	CASSQQGYGYTF	TGTGCCAGCAGTCAGCAGGGCTATGGCTACACCTTC
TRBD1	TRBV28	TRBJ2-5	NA	CASSPTGGEETQYF	TGTGCCAGCAGTCCGACAGGGGGGGAAGAGACCCAGTACTTC
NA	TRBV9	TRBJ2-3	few	CASSRGLPPEDTQYF	TGTGCCAGCAGCAGAGGCCTACCTCCGGAAGATACGCAGTATTTT
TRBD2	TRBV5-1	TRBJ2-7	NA	CASSQTPASGNYEQYF	TGCGCCAGCAGCCAAACCCCCGCTAGCGGGAACTACGAGCAGTACTTC
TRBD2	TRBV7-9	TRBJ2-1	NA	CASSPTSAAIHEQFF	TGTGCCAGCAGCCCGACTAGCGCCGCCATACATGAGCAGTTCTTC
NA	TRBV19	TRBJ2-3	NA	CASRQDRTDTQYF	TGTGCCAGTAGGCAAGACCGCACAGATACGCAGTATTTT
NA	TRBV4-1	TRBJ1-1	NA	CASSQVGGYTEAFF	TGCGCCAGCAGCCAAGTAGGCGGGTACACTGAAGCTTTCTTT
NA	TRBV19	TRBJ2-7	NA	CASSSQGRHEQYF	TGTGCCAGTAGTAGCCAGGGGAGGCACGAGCAGTACTTC
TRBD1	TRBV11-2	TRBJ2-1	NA	CASRDGTGSSYNEQFF	TGTGCCAGCAGGGATGGGACAGGGAGCTCCTACAATGAGCAGTTCTTC
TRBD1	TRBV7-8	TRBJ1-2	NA	CASSSDRGGGRFGYTF	TGTGCCAGCAGCTCCGACAGGGGCGGAGGGCGATTTGGCTACACCTTC
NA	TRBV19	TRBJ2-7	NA	CASSIAPRSYEQYF	TGTGCCAGTAGTATAGCCCCTAGATCCTACGAGCAGTACTTC
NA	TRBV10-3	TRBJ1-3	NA	CAISGGGTGNTIYF	TGTGCCATCAGTGGGGGGGGCACTGGAAACACCATATATTTT
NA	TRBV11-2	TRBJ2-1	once	CASSLGDYNEQFF	TGTGCCAGCAGCTTGGGGGACTACAATGAGCAGTTCTTC
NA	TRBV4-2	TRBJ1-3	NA	CASSQDPPGRHSGNTIYF	TGTGCCAGCAGCCAAGACCCCCCAGGGAGACACTCTGGAAACACCATATATTTT
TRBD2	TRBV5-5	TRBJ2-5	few	CASLFSGSPQETQYF	TGTGCCAGCCTTTTTAGCGGGAGTCCCCAAGAGACCCAGTACTTC
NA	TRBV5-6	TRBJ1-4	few	CASSLVASPPQGEKLFF	TGTGCCAGCAGCTTGGTAGCCTCCCCCCCCCAGGGGGAAAAACTGTTTTTT
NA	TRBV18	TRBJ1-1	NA	CASSANGYTEAFF	TGTGCCAGCTCAGCAAACGGGTACACTGAAGCTTTCTTT